The rows below give T cell receptor beta chains drawn from one sample of a study of blood T cell repertoires in COVID-19. Here immunoSEQ multiplex PCR was the method, and the copy in TCRdb shows in-frame clones only, minus some. The top ten hold less than 0.95% of the sample, which has about 430,000 clones, approximately 90% seen once. Material: peripheral blood. Source of these receptors: a man between 18 and 29 years old with COVID-19, enrolled during active disease. Both conserved end residues are part of each CDR3. A D gene is named only where the DNA matches it firmly. Part of the rows lack a size; the others show once, few, many or a class for expanded clones.

.	.	TRBV9	TRBJ2-2	CASSVDGRTKLAGELFF	TGTGCCAGCAGCGTAGATGGACGGACTAAATTAGCCGGGGAGCTGTTTTTT
.	.	TRBV6-6	TRBJ2-1	CASKGSRSSSYNEQFF	TGTGCCAGCAAAGGGAGTCGGTCCAGCTCCTACAATGAGCAGTTCTTC
.	.	TRBV7-8	TRBJ2-3	CASSREIGQLGTDTQYF	TGTGCCAGCAGTAGGGAGATTGGACAGTTGGGAACAGATACGCAGTATTTT
.	.	TRBV10-3	TRBJ2-2	CAISELPTTGELFF	TGTGCCATCAGTGAGTTACCTACCACCGGGGAGCTGTTTTTT
once	.	TRBV4-2	TRBJ2-5	CASSVPGRQETQYF	TGTGCCAGCAGCGTTCCGGGTCGACAAGAGACCCAGTACTTC
.	.	TRBV5-6	TRBJ1-5	CASSAGWGNQPQHF	TGTGCCAGCAGCGCAGGTTGGGGCAATCAGCCCCAGCATTTT
.	TRBD1	TRBV6-5	TRBJ2-7	CASRSTGYKDEQYF	TGTGCCAGCAGGTCGACAGGGTATAAAGACGAGCAGTACTTC
once	TRBD1	TRBV6-5	TRBJ1-2	CASYRTGFTF	TGTGCCAGCTACCGGACAGGGTTTACCTTC
.	.	TRBV7-8	TRBJ2-7	CASSLVSWGASYEQYF	TGTGCCAGCAGCTTAGTGTCTTGGGGAGCCTCCTACGAGCAGTACTTC
.	.	TRBV29-1	TRBJ2-5	CSATVNQETQYF	TGCAGCGCTACAGTGAACCAAGAGACCCAGTACTTC
.	.	TRBV11-3	TRBJ2-7	CASSPKQGPRIEQYF	TGTGCCAGCAGCCCCAAGCAGGGCCCCCGTATCGAGCAGTACTTC